This entry features one T cell receptor (beta chain) sequence. The entry originates in a study of blood T cell repertoires in COVID-19. On the study more broadly: Sources were T cells, B-cell-depleted T cells, or PBMCs; the material itself was cDNA or gDNA.

In the source study's methods: Amplification from reference gene primers served as the basis for estimated nucleated cell counts. Assay: immunoSEQ multiplex PCR; the TCRdb copy retains only in-frame clones and omits some. From that table come the V and J calls and clone size; the DNA was used to work out D and trimming. Here the sample spans fewer than 200,000 clones, 87% being singletons. CDR3 length: 13 amino acids. Germline CDR1 and CDR2: MNHEY and SMNVEV (reference sequence). J gave up 8 bases and V 3 bases, and 6 bases lay outside the gene matches. The J gene is TRBJ1-1, the V gene TRBV27, with TRBD1 matching 7 bases. Sequenced sample: peripheral blood. The sequence came from a woman aged 50 to 60 with acute or convalescent COVID-19. CDR3 DNA sequence: TGTGCCAGCAGTTTCGAGGGGGCTCGGGAAGCTTTCTTT. Translating gives CASSFEGAREAFF.